This TCR beta chain appears in the sequencing data of a study of blood T cell repertoires in COVID-19. Study context: Samples of COVID-19 (acute and convalescent) were obtained from the United States, Italy and Spain. Sources were T cells, B-cell-depleted T cells, or PBMCs; the material itself was cDNA or gDNA.

The CDR3 covers 14 residues. CDR1 is MNHEY and CDR2 is SVGAGI in the germline V gene. The J segment lost 2 bases and the V segment lost 6 bases, leaving 5 bases of the junction unmatched. In the authors' workflow: It was from reference gene primer amplification that nucleated cell counts were estimated. Sequencing used immunoSEQ multiplex PCR; TCRdb keeps in-frame clones, though not all of them. V, J and clone size reflect that table, while D and trimming were determined from the DNA. This sample yields about 440,000 clones, of which nearly 90% are seen a single time; about 2.1% belongs to the top ten.

The receptor was derived from a woman aged 18 to 35 with acute COVID-19. The chain employs TRBV6-5 and TRBJ2-7; 9 bases fit TRBD1. Sequencing was carried out using PBMCs or T cells enriched from blood (not recorded which). CDR3 in amino acids: CASRDRGGTYEQYF. CDR3 DNA sequence: TGTGCCAGCAGGGACAGGGGTGGAACCTACGAGCAGTACTTC.